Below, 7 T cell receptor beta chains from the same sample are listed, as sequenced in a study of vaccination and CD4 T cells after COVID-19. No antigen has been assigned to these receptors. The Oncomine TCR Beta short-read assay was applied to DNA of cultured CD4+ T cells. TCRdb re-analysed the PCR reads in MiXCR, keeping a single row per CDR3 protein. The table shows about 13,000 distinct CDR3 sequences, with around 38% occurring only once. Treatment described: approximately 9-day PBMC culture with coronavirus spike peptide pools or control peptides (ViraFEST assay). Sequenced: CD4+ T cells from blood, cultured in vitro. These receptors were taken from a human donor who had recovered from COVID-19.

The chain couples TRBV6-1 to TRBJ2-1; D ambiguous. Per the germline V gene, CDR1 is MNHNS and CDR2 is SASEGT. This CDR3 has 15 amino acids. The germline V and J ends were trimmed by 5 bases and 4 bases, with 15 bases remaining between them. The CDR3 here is CASSQRARAYNEQFF. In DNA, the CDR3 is TGTGCCAGCAGTCAAAGGGCTAGGGCGTACAATGAGCAGTTCTTC.

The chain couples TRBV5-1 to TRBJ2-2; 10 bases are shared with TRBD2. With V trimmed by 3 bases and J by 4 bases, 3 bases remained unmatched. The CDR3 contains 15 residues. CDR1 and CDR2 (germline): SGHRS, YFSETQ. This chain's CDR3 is CASSSLAGGTGELFF. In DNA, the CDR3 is TGCGCCAGCAGCTCTTTAGCGGGAGGCACCGGGGAGCTGTTTTTT.

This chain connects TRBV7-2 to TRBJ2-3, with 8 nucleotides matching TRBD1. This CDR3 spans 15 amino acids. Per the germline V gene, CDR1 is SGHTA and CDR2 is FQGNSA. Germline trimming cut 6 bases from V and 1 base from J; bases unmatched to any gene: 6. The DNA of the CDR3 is TGTGCCAGCAGTCCAGGGACAGGCCGCACAGATACGCAGTATTTT. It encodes CASSPGTGRTDTQYF.

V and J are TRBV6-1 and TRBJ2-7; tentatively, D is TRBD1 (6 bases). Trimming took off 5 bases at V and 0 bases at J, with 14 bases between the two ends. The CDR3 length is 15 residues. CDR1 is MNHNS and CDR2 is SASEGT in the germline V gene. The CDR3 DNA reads TGTGCCAGCAGTCCCAGACAGGAGACCTCCTACGAGCAGTACTTC. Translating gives CASSPRQETSYEQYF.

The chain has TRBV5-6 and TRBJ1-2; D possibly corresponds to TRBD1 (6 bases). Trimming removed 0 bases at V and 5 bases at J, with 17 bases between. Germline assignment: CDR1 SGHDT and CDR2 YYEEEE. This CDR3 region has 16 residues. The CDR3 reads CASSLGAQGRRYGYTF. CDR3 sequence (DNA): TGTGCCAGCAGCTTGGGCGCTCAGGGGAGGAGGTATGGCTACACCTTC.

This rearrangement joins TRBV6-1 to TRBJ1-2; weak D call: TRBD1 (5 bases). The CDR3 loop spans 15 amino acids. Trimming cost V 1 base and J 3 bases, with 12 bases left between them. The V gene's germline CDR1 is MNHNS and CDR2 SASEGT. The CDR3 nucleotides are TGTGCCAGCAGTGAAGGTGGGGCGCGGGACTATGGCTACACCTTC. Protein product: CASSEGGARDYGYTF.

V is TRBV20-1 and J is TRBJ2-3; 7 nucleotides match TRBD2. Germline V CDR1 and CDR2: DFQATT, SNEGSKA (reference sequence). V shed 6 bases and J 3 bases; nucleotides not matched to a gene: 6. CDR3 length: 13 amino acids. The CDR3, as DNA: TGCAGTGCCACCCCCGGGAGGACAGATACGCAGTATTTT. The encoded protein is CSATPGRTDTQYF.